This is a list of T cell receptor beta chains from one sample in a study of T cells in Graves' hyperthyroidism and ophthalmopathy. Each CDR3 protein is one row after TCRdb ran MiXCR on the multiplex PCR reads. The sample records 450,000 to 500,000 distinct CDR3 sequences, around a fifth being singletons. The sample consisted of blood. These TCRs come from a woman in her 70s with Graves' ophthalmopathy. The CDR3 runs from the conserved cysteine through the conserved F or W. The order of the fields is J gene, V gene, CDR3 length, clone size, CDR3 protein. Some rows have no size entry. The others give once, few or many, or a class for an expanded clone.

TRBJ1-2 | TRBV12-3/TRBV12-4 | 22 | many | CASSLRTAGVSEFGQGFYGYTF
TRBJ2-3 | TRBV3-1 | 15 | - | CASSRAGRSTDTQYF
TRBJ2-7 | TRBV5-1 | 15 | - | CASSLEGTSFYEQYF
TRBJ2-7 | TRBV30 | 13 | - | CAWRGVNGYEQYF
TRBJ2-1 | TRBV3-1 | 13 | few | CASSQAKNNEQFF
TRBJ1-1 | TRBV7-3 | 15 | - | CASSLRGPADTEAFF
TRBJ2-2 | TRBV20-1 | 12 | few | CSADGGTGELFF
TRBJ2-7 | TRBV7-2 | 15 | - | CASSLGGTGVYEQYF
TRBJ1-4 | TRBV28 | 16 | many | CASSFPGGGDPEKLFF
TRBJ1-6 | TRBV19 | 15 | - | CASSTRQGPNSPLHF